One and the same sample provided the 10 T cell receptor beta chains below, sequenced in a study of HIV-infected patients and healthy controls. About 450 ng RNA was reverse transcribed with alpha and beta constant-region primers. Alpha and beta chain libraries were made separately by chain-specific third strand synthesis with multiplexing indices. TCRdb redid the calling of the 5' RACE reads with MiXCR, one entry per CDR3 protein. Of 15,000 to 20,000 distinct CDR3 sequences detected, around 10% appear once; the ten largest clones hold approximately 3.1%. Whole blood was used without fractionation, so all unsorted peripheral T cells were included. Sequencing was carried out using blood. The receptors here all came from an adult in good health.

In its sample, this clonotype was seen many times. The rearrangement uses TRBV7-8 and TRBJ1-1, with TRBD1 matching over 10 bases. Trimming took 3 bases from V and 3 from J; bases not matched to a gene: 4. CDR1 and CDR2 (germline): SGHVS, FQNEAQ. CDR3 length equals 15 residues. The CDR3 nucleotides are TGTGCCAGCAGCTTCGGACAGGGGGGCGACACTGAAGCTTTCTTT. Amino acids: CASSFGQGGDTEAFF.

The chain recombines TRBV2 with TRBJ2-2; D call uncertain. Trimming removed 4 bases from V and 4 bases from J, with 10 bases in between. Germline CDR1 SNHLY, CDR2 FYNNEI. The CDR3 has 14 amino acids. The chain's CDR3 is CASSAALSTGELFF. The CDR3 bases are TGTGCCAGCAGTGCGGCCCTAAGCACCGGGGAGCTGTTTTTT.

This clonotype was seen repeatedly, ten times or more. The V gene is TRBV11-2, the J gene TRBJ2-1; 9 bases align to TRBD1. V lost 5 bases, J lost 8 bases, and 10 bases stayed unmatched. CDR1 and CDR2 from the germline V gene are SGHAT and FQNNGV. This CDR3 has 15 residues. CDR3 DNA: TGTGCCAGCAGCCCGAGGGGTACAGGGGGCGATGAGCAGTTCTTC. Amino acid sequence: CASSPRGTGGDEQFF.

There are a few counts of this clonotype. The DNA for the CDR3 is TGTGCCAGCAGCTTGGTAGACTGGGAAGGGGTGAATTCACCCCTCCACTTT. This translates into CASSLVDWEGVNSPLHF. V gene TRBV7-2 combines with J gene TRBJ1-6; a possible D gene is TRBD1 (5 bases). V lost 3 bases, J lost 7 bases, and 19 bases lay in between. The CDR3 runs to 17 residues. From germline, CDR1 is SGHTA and CDR2 FQGNSA.

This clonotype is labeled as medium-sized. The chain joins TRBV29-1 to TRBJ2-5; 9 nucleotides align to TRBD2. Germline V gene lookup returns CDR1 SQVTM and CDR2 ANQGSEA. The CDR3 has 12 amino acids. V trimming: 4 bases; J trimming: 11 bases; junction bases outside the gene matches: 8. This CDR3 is CSVAGLASEQYF. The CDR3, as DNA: TGCAGCGTTGCCGGACTAGCGAGTGAACAGTACTTC.

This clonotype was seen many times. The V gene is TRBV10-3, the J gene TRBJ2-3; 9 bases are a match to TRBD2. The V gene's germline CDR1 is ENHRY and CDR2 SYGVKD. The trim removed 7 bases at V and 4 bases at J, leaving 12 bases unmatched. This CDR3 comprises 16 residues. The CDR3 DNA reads TGTGCCATCAAAGAGGGACTAGCCCCCCCCCCAGATACGCAGTATTTT. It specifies CAIKEGLAPPPDTQYF.

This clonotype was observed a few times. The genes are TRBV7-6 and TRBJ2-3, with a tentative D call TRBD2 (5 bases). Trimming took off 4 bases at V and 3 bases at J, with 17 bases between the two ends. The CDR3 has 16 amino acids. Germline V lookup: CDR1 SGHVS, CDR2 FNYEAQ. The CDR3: CASSSGSGGWTDTQYF. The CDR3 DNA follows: TGTGCCAGCAGCTCCGGATCGGGCGGGTGGACAGATACGCAGTATTTT.

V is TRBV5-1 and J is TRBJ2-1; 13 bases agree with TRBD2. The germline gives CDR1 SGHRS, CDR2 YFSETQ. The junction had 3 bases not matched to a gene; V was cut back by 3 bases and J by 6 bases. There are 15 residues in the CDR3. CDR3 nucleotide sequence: TGCGCCAGCAGCTCTGGACTAGCGGGAGTCAATGAGCAGTTCTTC. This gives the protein CASSSGLAGVNEQFF. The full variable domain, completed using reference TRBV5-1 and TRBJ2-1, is KAGVTQTPRYLIKTRGQQVTLSCSPISGHRSVSWYQQTPGQGLQFLFEYFSETQRNKGNFPGRFSGRQFSNSRSEMNVSTLELGDSALYLCASSSGLAGVNEQFFGPGTRLTVL.

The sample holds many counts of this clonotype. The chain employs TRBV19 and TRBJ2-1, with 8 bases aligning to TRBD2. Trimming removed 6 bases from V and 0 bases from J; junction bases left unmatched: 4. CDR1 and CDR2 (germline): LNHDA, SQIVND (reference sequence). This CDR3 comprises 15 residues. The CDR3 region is CASSVAGSSYNEQFF. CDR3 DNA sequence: TGTGCCAGTAGCGTAGCGGGGAGCTCCTACAATGAGCAGTTCTTC.

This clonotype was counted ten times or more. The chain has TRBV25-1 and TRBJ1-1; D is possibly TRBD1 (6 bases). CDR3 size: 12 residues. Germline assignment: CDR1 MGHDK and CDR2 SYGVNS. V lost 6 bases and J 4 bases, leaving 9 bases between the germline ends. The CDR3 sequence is CASRTGITEAFF. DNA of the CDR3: TGTGCCAGCAGGACAGGTATCACTGAAGCTTTCTTT.